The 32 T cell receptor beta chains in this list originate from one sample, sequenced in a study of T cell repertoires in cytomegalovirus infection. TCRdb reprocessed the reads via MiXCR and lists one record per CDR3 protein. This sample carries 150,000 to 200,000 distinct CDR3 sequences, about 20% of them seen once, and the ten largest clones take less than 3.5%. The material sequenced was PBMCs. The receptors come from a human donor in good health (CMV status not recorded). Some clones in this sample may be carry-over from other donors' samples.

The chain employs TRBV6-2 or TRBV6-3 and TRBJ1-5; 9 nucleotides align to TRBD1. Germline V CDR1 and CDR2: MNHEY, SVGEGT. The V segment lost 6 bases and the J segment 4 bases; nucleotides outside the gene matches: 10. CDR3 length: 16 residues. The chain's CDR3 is CASSRTGTGSNQPQHF. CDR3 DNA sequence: TGTGCCAGCAGCCGGACCGGGACAGGGAGTAATCAGCCCCAGCATTTT.

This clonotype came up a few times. DNA of the CDR3: TGTGCTAGTGGTTTGGTGTCCGGGACAGGGAAAAACAATGAGCAGTTCTTC. This translates into CASGLVSGTGKNNEQFF. The rearrangement joins TRBV12-5 to TRBJ2-1; 9 nucleotides match TRBD1. With V trimmed by 0 bases and J by 5 bases, 8 bases remained unmatched. The CDR3 is 17 residues long. Germline V lookup: CDR1 LGHNT, CDR2 FRNRAP.

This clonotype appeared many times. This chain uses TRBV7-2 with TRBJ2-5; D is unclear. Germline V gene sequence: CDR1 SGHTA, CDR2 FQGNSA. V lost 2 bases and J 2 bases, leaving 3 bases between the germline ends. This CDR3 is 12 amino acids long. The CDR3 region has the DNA TGTGCCAGCAGCTTACATCAAGAGACCCAGTACTTC. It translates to CASSLHQETQYF.

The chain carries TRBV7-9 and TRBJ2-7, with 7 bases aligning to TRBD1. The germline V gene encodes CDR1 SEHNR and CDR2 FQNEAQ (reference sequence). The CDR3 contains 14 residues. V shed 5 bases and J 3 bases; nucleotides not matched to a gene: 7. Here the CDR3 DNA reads TGTGCCAGCAGCATCCGGGACAGCGTCTACGAGCAGTACTTC. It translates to CASSIRDSVYEQYF. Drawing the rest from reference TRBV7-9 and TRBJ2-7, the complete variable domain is DTGVSQNPRHKITKRGQNVTFRCDPISEHNRLYWYRQTLGQGPEFLTYFQNEAQLEKSRLLSDRFSAERPKGSFSTLEIQRTEQGDSAMYLCASSIRDSVYEQYFGPGTRLTVT.

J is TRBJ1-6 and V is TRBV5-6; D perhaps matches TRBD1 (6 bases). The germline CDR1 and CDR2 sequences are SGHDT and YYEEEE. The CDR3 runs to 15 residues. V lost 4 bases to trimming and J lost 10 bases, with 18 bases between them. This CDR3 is CASSLMNRDGSPLHF. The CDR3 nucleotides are TGTGCCAGCAGCCTGATGAACAGGGATGGCTCACCCCTCCACTTT. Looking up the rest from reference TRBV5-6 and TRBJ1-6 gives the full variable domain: DAGVTQSPTHLIKTRGQQVTLRCSPKSGHDTVSWYQQALGQGPQFIFQYYEEEERQRGNFPDRFSGHQFPNYSSELNVNALLLGDSALYLCASSLMNRDGSPLHFGNGTRLTVT.

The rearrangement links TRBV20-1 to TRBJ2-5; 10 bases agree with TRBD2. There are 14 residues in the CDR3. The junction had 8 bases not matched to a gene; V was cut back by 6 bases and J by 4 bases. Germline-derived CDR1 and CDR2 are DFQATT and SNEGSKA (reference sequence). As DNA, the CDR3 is TGCAGTGCAGAACTAGCGGGGCAGTCAGAGACCCAGTACTTC. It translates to CSAELAGQSETQYF.

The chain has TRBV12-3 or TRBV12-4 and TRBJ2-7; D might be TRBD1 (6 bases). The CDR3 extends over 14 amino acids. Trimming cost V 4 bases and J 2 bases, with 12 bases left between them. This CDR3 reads CASSSWDNPYEQYF. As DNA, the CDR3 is TGTGCCAGCAGTTCGTGGGACAACCCCTACGAGCAGTACTTC.

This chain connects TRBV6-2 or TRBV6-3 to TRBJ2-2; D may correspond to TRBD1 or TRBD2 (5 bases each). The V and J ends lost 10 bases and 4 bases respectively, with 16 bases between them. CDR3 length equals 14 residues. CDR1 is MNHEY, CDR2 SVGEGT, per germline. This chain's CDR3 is CATSRTGTTGELFF. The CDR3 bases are TGTGCCACCTCCCGGACGGGGACCACCGGGGAGCTGTTTTTT.

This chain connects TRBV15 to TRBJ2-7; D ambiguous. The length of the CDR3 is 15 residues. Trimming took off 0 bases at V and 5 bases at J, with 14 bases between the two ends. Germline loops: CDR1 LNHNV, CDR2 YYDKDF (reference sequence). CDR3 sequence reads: CATSRDVIVYDEQYF. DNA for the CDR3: TGTGCCACCAGCAGAGATGTGATAGTGTACGACGAGCAGTACTTC.

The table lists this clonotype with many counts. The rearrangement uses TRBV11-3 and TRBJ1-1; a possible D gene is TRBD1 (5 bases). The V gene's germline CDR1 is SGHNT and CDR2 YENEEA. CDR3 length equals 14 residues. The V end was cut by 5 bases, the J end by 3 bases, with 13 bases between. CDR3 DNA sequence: TGTGCCAGCAGCCTAGGGTGGGGGGACACTGAAGCTTTCTTT. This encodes CASSLGWGDTEAFF.

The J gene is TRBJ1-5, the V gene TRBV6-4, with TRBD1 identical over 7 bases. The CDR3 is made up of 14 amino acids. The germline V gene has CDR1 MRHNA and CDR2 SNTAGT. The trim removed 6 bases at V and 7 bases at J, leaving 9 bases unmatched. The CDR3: CASSQTGIGQPQHF. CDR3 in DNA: TGTGCCAGCAGCCAGACAGGGATTGGCCAGCCCCAGCATTTT.

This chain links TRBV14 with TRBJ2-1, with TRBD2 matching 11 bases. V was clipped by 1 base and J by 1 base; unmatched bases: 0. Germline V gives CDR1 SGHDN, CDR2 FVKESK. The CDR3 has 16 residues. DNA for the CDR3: TGTGCCAGCAGCCAAGCTAGCGGGAGGTCCTACAATGAGCAGTTCTTC. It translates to CASSQASGRSYNEQFF.

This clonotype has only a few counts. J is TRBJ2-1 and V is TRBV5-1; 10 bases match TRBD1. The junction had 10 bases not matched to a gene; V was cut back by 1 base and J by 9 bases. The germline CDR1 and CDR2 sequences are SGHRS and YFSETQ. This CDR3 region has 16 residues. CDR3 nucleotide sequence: TGCGCCAGCAGCTTGACCGGGACAGGGGAGGATGTTGAGCAGTTCTTC. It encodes CASSLTGTGEDVEQFF.

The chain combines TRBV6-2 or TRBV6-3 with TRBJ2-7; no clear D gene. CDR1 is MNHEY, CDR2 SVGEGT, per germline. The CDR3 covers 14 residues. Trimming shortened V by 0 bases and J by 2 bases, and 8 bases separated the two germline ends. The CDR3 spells CASSYSGPPYEQYF. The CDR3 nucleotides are TGTGCCAGCAGTTACTCCGGGCCACCCTACGAGCAGTACTTC.

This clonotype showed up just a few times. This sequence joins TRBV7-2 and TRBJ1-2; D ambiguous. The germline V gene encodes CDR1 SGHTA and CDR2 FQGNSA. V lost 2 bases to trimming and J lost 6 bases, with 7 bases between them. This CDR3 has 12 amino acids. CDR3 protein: CASSLNLDGYTF. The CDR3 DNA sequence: TGTGCCAGCAGCTTAAACCTAGATGGCTACACCTTC.

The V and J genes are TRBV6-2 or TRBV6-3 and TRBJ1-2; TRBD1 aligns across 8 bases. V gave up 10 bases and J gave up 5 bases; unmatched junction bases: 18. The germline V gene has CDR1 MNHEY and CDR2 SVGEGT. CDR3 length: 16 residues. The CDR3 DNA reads TGTGCCACCAGAGGGACGAGGGACAGGACTCCTTATGGCTACACCTTC. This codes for CATRGTRDRTPYGYTF.

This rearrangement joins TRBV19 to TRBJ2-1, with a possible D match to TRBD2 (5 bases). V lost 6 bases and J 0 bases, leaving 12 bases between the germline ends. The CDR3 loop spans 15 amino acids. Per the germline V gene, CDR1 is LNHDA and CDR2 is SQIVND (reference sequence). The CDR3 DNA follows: TGTGCCAGTAGGCTCGGGGTCAGCTCCTACAATGAGCAGTTCTTC. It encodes CASRLGVSSYNEQFF.

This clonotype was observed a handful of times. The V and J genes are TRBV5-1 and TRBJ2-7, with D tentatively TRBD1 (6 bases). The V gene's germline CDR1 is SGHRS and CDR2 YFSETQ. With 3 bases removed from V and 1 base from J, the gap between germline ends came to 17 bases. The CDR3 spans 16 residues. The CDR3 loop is CASSSQDRIRSYEQYF. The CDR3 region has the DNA TGCGCCAGCAGCTCTCAGGACAGAATTCGATCCTACGAGCAGTACTTC. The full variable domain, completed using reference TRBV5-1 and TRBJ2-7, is KAGVTQTPRYLIKTRGQQVTLSCSPISGHRSVSWYQQTPGQGLQFLFEYFSETQRNKGNFPGRFSGRQFSNSRSEMNVSTLELGDSALYLCASSSQDRIRSYEQYFGPGTRLTVT.

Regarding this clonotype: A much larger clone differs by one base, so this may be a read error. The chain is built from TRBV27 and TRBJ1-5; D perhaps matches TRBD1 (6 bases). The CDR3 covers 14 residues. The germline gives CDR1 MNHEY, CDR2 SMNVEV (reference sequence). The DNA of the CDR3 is TGTGCCCGCAGCCATCAGGGGTTGAATCAGCCCCAGCATTTT. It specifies CARSHQGLNQPQHF.

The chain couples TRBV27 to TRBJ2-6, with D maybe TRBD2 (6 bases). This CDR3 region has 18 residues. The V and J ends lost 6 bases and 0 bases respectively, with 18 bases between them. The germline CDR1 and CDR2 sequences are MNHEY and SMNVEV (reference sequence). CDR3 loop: CASRAGTLKSSGANVLTF. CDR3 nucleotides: TGTGCCAGCAGGGCGGGAACGCTGAAGAGCTCTGGGGCCAACGTCCTGACTTTC.

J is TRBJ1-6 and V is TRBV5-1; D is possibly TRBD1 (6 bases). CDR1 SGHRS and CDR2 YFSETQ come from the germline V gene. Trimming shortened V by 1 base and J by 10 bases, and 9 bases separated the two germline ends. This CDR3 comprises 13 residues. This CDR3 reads CASSLHRDSPLHF. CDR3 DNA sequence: TGCGCCAGCAGCTTGCACAGGGACTCACCCCTCCACTTT.

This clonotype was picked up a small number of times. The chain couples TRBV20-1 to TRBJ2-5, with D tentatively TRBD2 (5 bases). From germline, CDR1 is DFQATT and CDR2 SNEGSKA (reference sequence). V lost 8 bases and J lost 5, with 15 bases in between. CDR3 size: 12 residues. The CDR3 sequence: CSFARTGETQYF. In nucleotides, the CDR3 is TGCAGTTTTGCACGGACGGGGGAGACCCAGTACTTC.

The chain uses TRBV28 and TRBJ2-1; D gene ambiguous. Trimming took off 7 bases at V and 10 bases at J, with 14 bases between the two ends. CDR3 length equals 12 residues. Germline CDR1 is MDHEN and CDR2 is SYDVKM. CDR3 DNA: TGTGCCAGCAAATCGGAGCGCTGGGAGCAGTTCTTC. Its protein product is CASKSERWEQFF.

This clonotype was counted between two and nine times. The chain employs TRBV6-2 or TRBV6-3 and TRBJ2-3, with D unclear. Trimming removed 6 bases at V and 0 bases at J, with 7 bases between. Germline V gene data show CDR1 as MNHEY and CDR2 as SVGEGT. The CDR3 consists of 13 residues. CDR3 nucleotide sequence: TGTGCCAGCAGCCCCCTCAGCACAGATACGCAGTATTTT. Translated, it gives CASSPLSTDTQYF.

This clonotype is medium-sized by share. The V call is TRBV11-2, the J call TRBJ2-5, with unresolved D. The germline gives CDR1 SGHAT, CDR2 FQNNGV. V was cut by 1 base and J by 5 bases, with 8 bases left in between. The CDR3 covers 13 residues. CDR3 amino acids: CASSLGLGETQYF. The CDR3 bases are TGTGCCAGCAGCTTAGGTCTGGGGGAGACCCAGTACTTC.

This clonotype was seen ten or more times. The CDR3 region is CASSLWGVTEAFF. CDR3 nucleotides: TGTGCCAGCAGCTTGTGGGGAGTCACTGAAGCTTTCTTT. The V gene is TRBV11-2, the J gene TRBJ1-1; D unclear. The CDR3 contains 13 residues. Germline-derived CDR1 and CDR2 are SGHAT and FQNNGV. V was clipped by 3 bases and J by 4 bases, with 9 bases between them.

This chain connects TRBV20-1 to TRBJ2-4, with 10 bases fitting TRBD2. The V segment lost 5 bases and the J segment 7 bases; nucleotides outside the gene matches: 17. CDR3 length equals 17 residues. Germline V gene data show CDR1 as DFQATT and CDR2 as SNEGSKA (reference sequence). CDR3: CSAGPHGAGGPDNIQYF. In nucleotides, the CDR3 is TGCAGTGCTGGACCCCACGGAGCGGGAGGGCCGGATAACATTCAGTACTTC.

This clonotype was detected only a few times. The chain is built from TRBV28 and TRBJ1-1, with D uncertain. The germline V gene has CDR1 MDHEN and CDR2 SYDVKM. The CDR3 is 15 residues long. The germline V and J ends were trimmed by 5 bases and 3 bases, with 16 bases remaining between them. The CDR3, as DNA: TGTGCCAGCAGTCGAAAGTTCAAGGTGGACACTGAAGCTTTCTTT. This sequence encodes CASSRKFKVDTEAFF.

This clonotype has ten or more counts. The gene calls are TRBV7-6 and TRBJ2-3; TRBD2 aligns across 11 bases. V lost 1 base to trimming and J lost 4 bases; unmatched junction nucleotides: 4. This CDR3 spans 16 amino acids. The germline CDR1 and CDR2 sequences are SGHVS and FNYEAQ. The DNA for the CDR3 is TGTGCCAGCAGCTTAGGGCTAGCGGGAGGTCCAGATACGCAGTATTTT. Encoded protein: CASSLGLAGGPDTQYF.

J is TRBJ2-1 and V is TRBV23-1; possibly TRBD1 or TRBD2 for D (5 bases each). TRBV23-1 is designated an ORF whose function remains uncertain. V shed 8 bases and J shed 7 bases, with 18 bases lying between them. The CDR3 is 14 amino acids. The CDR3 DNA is TGCGCCAGCGGGGGATCCCCGGTACAAAATGAGCAGTTCTTC. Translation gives CASGGSPVQNEQFF.

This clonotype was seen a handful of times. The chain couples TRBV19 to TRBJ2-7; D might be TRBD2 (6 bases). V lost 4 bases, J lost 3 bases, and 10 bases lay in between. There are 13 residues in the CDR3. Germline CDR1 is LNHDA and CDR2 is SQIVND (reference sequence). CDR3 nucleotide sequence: TGTGCCAGTAGTAAGGGAGGCCACTACGAGCAGTACTTC. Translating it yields CASSKGGHYEQYF.

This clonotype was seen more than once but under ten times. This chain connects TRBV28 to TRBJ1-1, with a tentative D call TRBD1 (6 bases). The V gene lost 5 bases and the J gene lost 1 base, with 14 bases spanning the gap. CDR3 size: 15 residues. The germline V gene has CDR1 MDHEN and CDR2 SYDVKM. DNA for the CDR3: TGTGCCAGCAGTACAATCAGGGGCTCGAACACTGAAGCTTTCTTT. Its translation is CASSTIRGSNTEAFF.